This T cell receptor (beta chain) was recorded in a study of T-cell memory formation after mild COVID-19. Each CDR3 protein is one row after TCRdb ran MiXCR on the 5' RACE reads. The table has 55,000 to 70,000 distinct CDR3 sequences, about 30% seen once. This clonotype was recorded a few times. V shed 0 bases and J shed 3 bases, with 14 bases lying between them. The germline gives CDR1 SQVTM, CDR2 ANQGSEA. The CDR3 contains 15 residues. The sample was PBMCs or a T cell subset sorted from them (not recorded which). V and J are TRBV29-1 and TRBJ2-5; D assignment may be TRBD1 or TRBD2 (5 bases each). The source of this sequence is a man aged 18 to 30 who had mild COVID-19 (a few samples of this study predate the infection). Cell type and time point are not known. CDR3 loop: CSVEDGRAQEETQYF. The CDR3 DNA is TGCAGCGTTGAAGACGGGCGGGCACAGGAAGAGACCCAGTACTTC. Full variable domain (missing parts from reference TRBV29-1 and TRBJ2-5): SAVISQKPSRDICQRGTSLTIQCQVDSQVTMMFWYRQQPGQSLTLIATANQGSEATYESGFVIDKFPISRPNLTFSTLTVSNMSPEDSSIYLCSVEDGRAQEETQYFGPGTRLLVL.